This TCR beta chain appears in the sequencing data of a study of blood T cell repertoires in COVID-19. Study summary: Whether acute or convalescent, the COVID-19 samples came from the United States, Italy and Spain.

In assigning cohorts, the study relied on participant-reported clinical history. Exposed participants encountered a COVID-19 case during the 2 weeks preceding study entry. Clones were sequenced by immunoSEQ multiplex PCR, and TCRdb holds only the in-frame ones, with some missing. The table has 350,000 to 400,000 clones, 90% to 95% seen once. The receptor was derived from a woman in her forties who had been exposed to COVID-19. Source material: PBMCs or T cells enriched from blood (not recorded which).

Written as DNA, the CDR3 is TGTGCCAGCAGCTTGGATGGCGACTTGAGCTCCTACAATGAGCAGTTCTTC. Its translation: CASSLDGDLSSYNEQFF. This chain uses TRBV7-6 with TRBJ2-1; D is ambiguous. CDR3 size: 17 residues. V lost 3 bases to trimming and J lost 0 bases, with 15 bases between them. Germline V gene data show CDR1 as SGHVS and CDR2 as FNYEAQ.